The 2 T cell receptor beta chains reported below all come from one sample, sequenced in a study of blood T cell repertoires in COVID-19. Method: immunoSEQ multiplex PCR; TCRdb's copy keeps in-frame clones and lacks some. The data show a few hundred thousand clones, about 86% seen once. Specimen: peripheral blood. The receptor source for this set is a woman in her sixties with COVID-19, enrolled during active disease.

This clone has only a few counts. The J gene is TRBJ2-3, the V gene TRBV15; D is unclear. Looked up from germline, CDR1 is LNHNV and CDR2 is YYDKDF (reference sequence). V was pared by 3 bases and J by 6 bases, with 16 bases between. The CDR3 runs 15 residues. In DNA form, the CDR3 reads TGTGCCACCAGCAGGATCTCTCCTCCGCAGGATACGCAGTATTTT. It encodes CATSRISPPQDTQYF.

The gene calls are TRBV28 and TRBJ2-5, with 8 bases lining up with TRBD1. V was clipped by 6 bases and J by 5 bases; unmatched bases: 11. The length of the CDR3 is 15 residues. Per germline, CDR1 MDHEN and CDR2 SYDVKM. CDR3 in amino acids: CASRRLGQGGETQYF. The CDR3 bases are TGTGCCAGCAGGCGCCTCGGACAGGGCGGGGAGACCCAGTACTTC.